The 27 T cell receptor beta chains presented below share a single source sample, sequenced in a study of T-cell memory formation after mild COVID-19. Via MiXCR, TCRdb re-called the 5' RACE reads, giving one row per CDR3 protein. The sample has 250,000 to 400,000 distinct CDR3 sequences; around an eighth are singletons. The sequenced material came from PBMCs or a T cell subset sorted from them (not recorded which). The receptors were sampled from a man aged 18 to 29 who had mild COVID-19 (a few samples of this study predate the infection). Cell type and time point are not known.

This clonotype was seen only a few times. The chain is built from TRBV5-1 and TRBJ2-7; 13 bases are shared with TRBD2. This CDR3 contains 16 residues. CDR1 and CDR2 (germline): SGHRS, YFSETQ. V lost 4 bases to trimming and J lost 0 bases; unmatched junction nucleotides: 4. CDR3 sequence (DNA): TGCGCCAGCAGCGCCGGACTAGCGGGGGACTCCTACGAGCAGTACTTC. Amino acid sequence: CASSAGLAGDSYEQYF. The full variable domain, its missing parts supplied by reference TRBV5-1 and TRBJ2-7, is KAGVTQTPRYLIKTRGQQVTLSCSPISGHRSVSWYQQTPGQGLQFLFEYFSETQRNKGNFPGRFSGRQFSNSRSEMNVSTLELGDSALYLCASSAGLAGDSYEQYFGPGTRLTVT.

This rearrangement joins TRBV6-5 to TRBJ1-2; D is ambiguous. The germline gives CDR1 MNHEY, CDR2 SVGAGI. Trimming took off 3 bases at V and 4 bases at J, with 12 bases between the two ends. The length of the CDR3 is 14 residues. The chain's CDR3 is CASSYSGPRYGYTF. CDR3 DNA: TGTGCCAGCAGTTATTCGGGTCCCCGCTATGGCTACACCTTC.

This clonotype was counted between two and nine times. CDR3 nucleotides: TGCAGCGTTGAGCTCCTCAGCGCTTATGGCTACACCTTC. Residues: CSVELLSAYGYTF. The chain uses TRBV29-1 and TRBJ1-2; no firm D call. Between the trimmed V and J ends, which lost 3 bases and 5 bases, there was a span of 13 bases. Per the germline V gene, CDR1 is SQVTM and CDR2 is ANQGSEA. The CDR3 is 13 amino acids.

This clonotype turned up a few times. The chain is built from TRBV10-2 and TRBJ1-6, with D possibly matching TRBD1 (5 bases). CDR1 and CDR2 (germline): WSHSY, SAAADI. V lost 5 bases and J lost 3, with 11 bases in between. This CDR3 spans 15 amino acids. Written as DNA, the CDR3 is TGCGCCAGCAGTCGGGGGGACGGCTATAATTCACCCCTCCACTTT. It specifies CASSRGDGYNSPLHF.

J is TRBJ2-3 and V is TRBV19, with D hard to call. The V end lost 0 bases, the J end lost 0 bases, and 4 bases lay between the germline ends. The CDR3 is made up of 14 amino acids. Germline lookup yields CDR1 LNHDA and CDR2 SQIVND (reference sequence). CDR3 amino acids: CASSIDPSTDTQYF. CDR3 coding DNA: TGTGCCAGTAGTATAGATCCGAGCACAGATACGCAGTATTTT.

This CDR3 is CASSLARNEQYV. CDR3 DNA sequence: TGTGCCAGCAGTTTGGCGCGGAACGAGCAGTACGTC. The chain carries TRBV28 and TRBJ2-7; no firm D call. The ends were cut back, 3 bases at V and 5 bases at J, with 8 bases in the middle. The CDR3 covers 12 residues. Germline assignment: CDR1 MDHEN and CDR2 SYDVKM.

This clonotype was counted only a few times. Because the CDR3's place on the DNA is in doubt, the DNA is left out and the CDR3 is given as listed by TCRdb. The chain couples TRBV10-3 to TRBJ2-2. The CDR3 contains 14 residues when both ends are counted. Germline V CDR1 and CDR2: ENHRY, SYGVKD. CDR3: CATISERTPGSCFF.

This clonotype appeared a few times. The chain joins TRBV2 to TRBJ2-7; D is ambiguous. In germline, CDR1 is SNHLY, CDR2 FYNNEI. This CDR3 spans 15 amino acids. The V end was cut by 1 base, the J end by 2 bases, with 12 bases between. Here the CDR3 DNA reads TGTGCCAGCAGTGAAGGGTCTGGGATCCCCTACGAGCAGTACTTC. Its translation: CASSEGSGIPYEQYF.

The V gene is TRBV27, the J gene TRBJ1-5; TRBD1 is a possible D gene (5 bases). There are 15 residues in the CDR3. CDR1 is MNHEY and CDR2 is SMNVEV in the germline V gene (reference sequence). Trimming stripped 4 bases from V and 2 bases from J, with 12 bases between. The CDR3 coding sequence is TGTGCCAGCAGTTGGACACCGCTTGGCAATCAGCCCCAGCATTTT. It specifies CASSWTPLGNQPQHF.

This clonotype has only a few counts. V gene TRBV5-1 combines with J gene TRBJ1-2, with 7 bases aligning to TRBD1. V trimming: 4 bases; J trimming: 0 bases; junction bases outside the gene matches: 9. In germline, CDR1 is SGHRS, CDR2 YFSETQ. The CDR3 length is 16 residues. The CDR3 here is CASSVTQGRPNYGYTF. CDR3 nucleotides: TGCGCCAGCAGCGTTACACAGGGGCGCCCTAACTATGGCTACACCTTC.

In this sample, this clonotype turned up a few times. This chain uses TRBV9 with TRBJ2-4, with no clear D. CDR3 length: 13 residues. Germline loops: CDR1 SGDLS, CDR2 YYNGEE. V was trimmed by 3 bases and J by 7 bases, leaving 11 bases between them. This CDR3 is CASSARTGNIQYF. The DNA of the CDR3 is TGTGCCAGCAGCGCCAGGACCGGTAACATTCAGTACTTC.

CDR3 DNA: TGCGCCAGCAGCCAAGATCGTCTAGCGGGAATAGAGACCCAGTACTTC. Translating gives CASSQDRLAGIETQYF. This sequence joins TRBV4-1 and TRBJ2-5; 9 positions agree with TRBD2. The CDR3 is 16 amino acids. J was trimmed by 4 bases and V by 0 bases; bases with no gene match: 6. Germline CDR1 MGHRA, CDR2 YSYEKL.

This clonotype has more than one count but fewer than ten. The chain couples TRBV10-3 to TRBJ2-1; D gene uncertain. V dropped 0 bases and J dropped 10 bases, with 7 bases sitting between them. The CDR3 extends over 12 amino acids. Germline lookup yields CDR1 ENHRY and CDR2 SYGVKD. CDR3 amino acids: CAISESEREQFF. The CDR3 DNA reads TGTGCCATCAGTGAGTCCGAGAGGGAGCAGTTCTTC.

Only a few counts were recorded for this clonotype. J is TRBJ2-5 and V is TRBV12-3 or TRBV12-4, with 11 bases that match TRBD1. The CDR3 has 15 residues. The J segment lost 1 base and the V segment lost 3 bases, leaving 1 base of the junction unmatched. This CDR3 is CASSLDRGPQETQYF. The CDR3, as DNA: TGTGCCAGCAGTTTGGACAGGGGGCCCCAAGAGACCCAGTACTTC.

This chain connects TRBV6-2 or TRBV6-3 to TRBJ2-5; the match to TRBD2 covers 10 bases. CDR1 is MNHEY, CDR2 SVGEGT, per germline. The CDR3 loop spans 15 amino acids. The J segment lost 1 base and the V segment lost 6 bases, leaving 5 bases of the junction unmatched. The CDR3, as DNA: TGTGCCAGCAGGGGACGGACTAGCGGCCAAGAGACCCAGTACTTC. Amino acid sequence: CASRGRTSGQETQYF.

This clonotype was counted only a few times. This sequence joins TRBV4-1 and TRBJ2-7, with D hard to call. The CDR3 has 14 residues. Germline CDR1 reads MGHRA; CDR2 reads YSYEKL. The V gene lost 4 bases and the J gene lost 3 bases, with 13 bases spanning the gap. CDR3 nucleotide sequence: TGCGCCAGCAGCCCCCCGTACGGCCTCTACGAGCAGTACTTC. It encodes CASSPPYGLYEQYF.

This chain uses TRBV7-6 with TRBJ2-7; D is perhaps TRBD1 (6 bases). Germline CDR1 reads SGHVS; CDR2 reads FNYEAQ. V lost 5 bases, J lost 7 bases, and 15 bases lay in between. The CDR3 contains 13 residues. The CDR3 DNA reads TGTGCCAGCAGCCAAAGGGGGACGGGGGAGCAGTACTTC. Protein product: CASSQRGTGEQYF.

This chain links TRBV20-1 with TRBJ2-3; D is unclear. This CDR3 comprises 12 residues. With 5 bases removed from V and 2 bases from J, the gap between germline ends came to 8 bases. Germline CDR1 DFQATT, CDR2 SNEGSKA (reference sequence). The CDR3 DNA sequence: TGCAGTGCTCCCCCCCTCACAGATACGCAGTATTTT. Protein sequence: CSAPPLTDTQYF.

This clonotype was detected only a few times. The chain employs TRBV5-1 and TRBJ1-3; no clear D gene. V was pared by 1 base and J by 0 bases, with 5 bases between. Germline CDR1 SGHRS, CDR2 YFSETQ. This CDR3 contains 14 residues. CDR3 sequence reads: CASSLSDSGNTIYF. As DNA, the CDR3 is TGCGCCAGCAGCTTGTCTGACTCTGGAAACACCATATATTTT.

This clonotype came up a few times. The genes are TRBV20-1 and TRBJ2-7; 8 bases are shared with TRBD2. The CDR3 extends over 14 amino acids. Germline V CDR1 and CDR2: DFQATT, SNEGSKA (reference sequence). J lost 3 bases, V lost 4 bases, and 8 bases had no gene match. The CDR3 DNA reads as TGCAGTGCTACCGCTAGCGGGTGGAACTACGAGCAGTACTTC. This sequence encodes CSATASGWNYEQYF.

This clonotype appeared a few times. The chain links TRBV7-2 to TRBJ2-3; 12 bases map to TRBD2. The CDR3 totals 15 residues. The ends lost 6 bases at V and 2 bases at J; junction bases unmatched: 3. Germline V lookup: CDR1 SGHTA, CDR2 FQGNSA. The CDR3 sequence is CASRRLAGDTDTQYF. The CDR3 DNA follows: TGTGCCAGCAGAAGACTAGCGGGGGACACAGATACGCAGTATTTT.

CDR3 sequence: CASSLGGRGGETQYF. The CDR3 DNA sequence: TGTGCCAGCAGCTTAGGGGGCAGGGGTGGGGAGACCCAGTACTTC. J is TRBJ2-5 and V is TRBV7-2; perhaps TRBD1 as D (6 bases). In germline, CDR1 is SGHTA, CDR2 FQGNSA. CDR3 length equals 15 residues. The V and J ends lost 1 base and 5 bases respectively, with 14 bases between them.

The chain recombines TRBV7-9 with TRBJ2-7; D ambiguous. Trimming left V 4 bases short and J 2 bases short, with 18 bases between. The CDR3 has 16 residues. CDR1 and CDR2 (germline): SEHNR, FQNEAQ (reference sequence). As DNA, the CDR3 is TGTGCCAGCAGCTATAAGCACGGCCAGGTTCCCTACGAGCAGTACTTC. It encodes CASSYKHGQVPYEQYF. Full variable domain (remainder filled in from reference TRBV7-9 and TRBJ2-7): DTGVSQNPRHKITKRGQNVTFRCDPISEHNRLYWYRQTLGQGPEFLTYFQNEAQLEKSRLLSDRFSAERPKGSFSTLEIQRTEQGDSAMYLCASSYKHGQVPYEQYFGPGTRLTVT.

This clonotype was observed a few times. The chain combines TRBV6-2 or TRBV6-3 with TRBJ2-5; 8 bases line up with TRBD2. The germline gives CDR1 MNHEY, CDR2 SVGEGT. The CDR3 is made up of 20 amino acids. V shed 3 bases and J 1 base; nucleotides not matched to a gene: 19. This CDR3 is CASSYPAQRGPDLLQETQYF. The CDR3 DNA reads as TGTGCCAGCAGTTATCCCGCCCAGCGGGGGCCCGACCTCCTCCAAGAGACCCAGTACTTC.

Ten or more counts support this clonotype. The chain uses TRBV5-1 and TRBJ1-2; no reliable D call. The germline V and J ends were trimmed by 4 bases and 0 bases, with 16 bases remaining between them. The CDR3 totals 16 residues. Germline CDR1 and CDR2: SGHRS and YFSETQ. CDR3 amino acids: CASSDIPGDPNYGYTF. DNA for the CDR3: TGCGCCAGCAGCGACATCCCAGGAGACCCTAACTATGGCTACACCTTC.

In DNA form, the CDR3 reads TGCGCCAGCCGCCCGACAGGGTCAGGCTACGAGCAGTACTTC. As protein: CASRPTGSGYEQYF. The chain recombines TRBV5-1 with TRBJ2-7, with TRBD1 identical over 7 bases. The V gene end was trimmed by 7 bases and the J gene end by 3 bases; junction bases not matched to a gene: 10. There are 14 residues in the CDR3. The germline V gene has CDR1 SGHRS and CDR2 YFSETQ.

This clonotype has just a few counts. The chain employs TRBV5-1 and TRBJ1-1; no clear D. Trimming cost V 4 bases and J 1 base, with 11 bases left between them. Germline V CDR1 and CDR2: SGHRS, YFSETQ. This CDR3 comprises 14 residues. CDR3 region: CASSPTLGNTEAFF. CDR3 DNA sequence: TGCGCCAGCAGCCCGACCCTCGGGAACACTGAAGCTTTCTTT.